These 21 T cell receptor beta chains were all obtained from the same sample, sequenced in a study of Ad26.COV2.S vaccination and SARS-CoV-2 variants. Sample treatment: around 19 received Ad26.COV2.S at low or high dose, single or two shots; several received placebo; per-sample allocation not given. All samples were drawn on day 63, counting from the first vaccine or placebo injection. The repertoire was sequenced with immunoSEQ multiplex PCR; TCRdb's copy has only in-frame clones and lacks some. The sample consists of roughly 420,000 clones, roughly 89% of them appearing once. Sequenced material: peripheral blood, taken in a trial of Ad26.COV2.S vaccine versus placebo. The origin of the receptors is a person between 18 and 65 years old who received the Ad26.COV2.S COVID-19 vaccine or a placebo.

The CDR3 region has the DNA TGCGCCAGCAGCCTTTACCCCGGGGGCCCCGGGGAGCTGTTTTTT. Protein: CASSLYPGGPGELFF. The rearrangement links TRBV4-3 to TRBJ2-2; D tentatively fits TRBD1 or TRBD2 (6 bases each). Trimming removed 4 bases from V and 6 bases from J, with 15 bases in between. Germline CDR1 is LGHNA and CDR2 is YSLEER. This CDR3 contains 15 residues.

The rearrangement uses TRBV18 and TRBJ2-1, with 8 bases lining up with TRBD1. Germline V CDR1 and CDR2: KGHSH, LQKENI. This CDR3 has 13 residues. V trimming: 4 bases; J trimming: 7 bases; junction bases outside the gene matches: 3. The CDR3 bases are TGTGCCAGCTCACGTCAGGGGGCGAATGAGCAGTTCTTC. Its translation: CASSRQGANEQFF.

The genes are TRBV7-8 and TRBJ1-6, with D unclear. Germline lookup yields CDR1 SGHVS and CDR2 FQNEAQ. This CDR3 contains 14 residues. Trimming left V 1 base short and J 4 bases short, with 5 bases between. CDR3 residues: CASSLEGYNSPLHF. The DNA for the CDR3 is TGTGCCAGCAGCTTAGAGGGTTATAATTCACCCCTCCACTTT. Complete variable domain (other parts from reference TRBV7-8 and TRBJ1-6): GAGVSQSPRYKVAKRGQDVALRCDPISGHVSLFWYQQALGQGPEFLTYFQNEAQLDKSGLPSDRFFAERPEGSVSTLKIQRTQQEDSAVYLCASSLEGYNSPLHFGNGTRLTVT.

This rearrangement joins TRBV6-6 to TRBJ1-2; 7 nucleotides line up with TRBD1. Trimming removed 6 bases from V and 7 bases from J; junction bases left unmatched: 11. The CDR3 has 14 amino acids. Germline loops: CDR1 MNHNY, CDR2 SVGAGI (reference sequence). CDR3 loop: CASRFGTDPPGYTF. The DNA for the CDR3 is TGTGCCAGCAGGTTTGGGACAGACCCCCCTGGCTACACCTTC.

This chain connects TRBV6-5 to TRBJ2-7, with 12 bases aligning to TRBD2. This CDR3 is built from 15 residues. Germline CDR1 reads MNHEY; CDR2 reads SVGAGI. J was trimmed by 1 base and V by 7 bases; bases with no gene match: 5. CDR3 sequence reads: CASTRLAGASYEQYV. The CDR3 DNA is TGTGCCAGCACCAGACTAGCGGGAGCGTCCTACGAGCAGTACGTC.

The chain carries TRBV11-1 and TRBJ1-1; tentatively, D is TRBD1 (5 bases). CDR3 length: 16 residues. CDR1 is SGHAT, CDR2 FQDESV, per germline (reference sequence). The ends were cut back, 0 bases at V and 0 bases at J, with 11 bases in the middle. The CDR3 bases are TGTGCCAGCAGCTTAGCGTTGGGGGTAATGAACACTGAAGCTTTCTTT. As protein: CASSLALGVMNTEAFF. Filled out from reference TRBV11-1 and TRBJ1-1, the complete variable domain reads EAEVAQSPRYKITEKSQAVAFWCDPISGHATLYWYRQILGQGPELLVQFQDESVVDDSQLPKDRFSAERLKGVDSTLKIQPAELGDSAMYLCASSLALGVMNTEAFFGQGTRLTVV.

This sequence joins TRBV11-3 and TRBJ1-1; no reliable D call. Germline V gives CDR1 SGHNT, CDR2 YENEEA. The CDR3 sequence is 12 residues long. Between the trimmed V and J ends, which lost 8 bases and 5 bases, there was a span of 12 bases. The CDR3 bases are TGTGCCAGCGCAGAGGGTCTTACTGAAGCTTTCTTT. Protein sequence: CASAEGLTEAFF.

This chain uses TRBV14 with TRBJ1-2; 7 nucleotides agree with TRBD1. Trimming at V came to 4 bases and at J to 7 bases, leaving 12 bases not matched to a gene. Germline lookup yields CDR1 SGHDN and CDR2 FVKESK. This CDR3 contains 15 residues. The CDR3 loop reads CASSRLGAGGPGYTF. CDR3 coding DNA: TGTGCCAGCAGCCGATTGGGGGCAGGGGGGCCTGGCTACACCTTC.

The chain uses TRBV7-2 and TRBJ2-3; 16 nucleotides line up with TRBD2. The germline gives CDR1 SGHTA, CDR2 FQGNSA. After removal of 1 base from V and 2 bases from J, the junction contained 3 bases not matched to a gene. The CDR3 runs 18 residues. CDR3 nucleotide sequence: TGTGCCAGCAGCTTAGGGGGACTAGCGGGAGGGATCACAGATACGCAGTATTTT. It encodes CASSLGGLAGGITDTQYF.

This chain connects TRBV4-3 to TRBJ2-5, with 9 bases aligning to TRBD1. This CDR3 region has 17 residues. CDR1 and CDR2 from the germline V gene are LGHNA and YSLEER. The V segment lost 0 bases and the J segment 0 bases; nucleotides outside the gene matches: 5. The CDR3 DNA sequence: TGCGCCAGCAGCCAAGATGGACAGGGGATGTACCAAGAGACCCAGTACTTC. It specifies CASSQDGQGMYQETQYF.

The rearrangement links TRBV4-3 to TRBJ1-2; 8 positions match TRBD1. The length of the CDR3 is 16 residues. Unmatched junction bases numbered 7, after V lost 1 base and J lost 3 bases. Germline CDR1 and CDR2: LGHNA and YSLEER. The CDR3 loop is CASSQVRGTGHYGYTF. CDR3 nucleotide sequence: TGCGCCAGCAGCCAAGTCCGCGGGACAGGCCACTATGGCTACACCTTC.

The V and J genes are TRBV18 and TRBJ1-6; no clear D. Between the trimmed V and J ends, which lost 2 bases and 3 bases, there was a span of 8 bases. The CDR3 length is 15 residues. Looked up from germline, CDR1 is KGHSH and CDR2 is LQKENI. The CDR3, as DNA: TGTGCCAGCTCACCAGCAGGAGACTATAATTCACCCCTCCACTTT. Its translation is CASSPAGDYNSPLHF.

The genes are TRBV19 and TRBJ2-3; D might be TRBD1 or TRBD2, each matching 7 bases. From germline, CDR1 is LNHDA and CDR2 SQIVND (reference sequence). This CDR3 region has 15 residues. Trimming took off 3 bases at V and 2 bases at J, with 12 bases between the two ends. The CDR3 sequence is CASSIRGGTTDTQYF. Here the CDR3 DNA reads TGTGCCAGTAGTATCAGGGGGGGGACCACAGATACGCAGTATTTT. The full variable domain, with the rest looked up from reference TRBV19 and TRBJ2-3, is DGGITQSPKYLFRKEGQNVTLSCEQNLNHDAMYWYRQDPGQGLRLIYYSQIVNDFQKGDIAEGYSVSREKKESFPLTVTSAQKNPTAFYLCASSIRGGTTDTQYFGPGTRLTVL.

V is TRBV15 and J is TRBJ2-3; no clear D. In germline, CDR1 is LNHNV, CDR2 YYDKDF (reference sequence). Trimming pared 0 bases from V and 2 bases from J, leaving 6 bases between. This CDR3 is built from 14 residues. The CDR3 nucleotides are TGTGCCACCAGCAGAGAAGGGCTCACAGATACGCAGTATTTT. Encoded protein: CATSREGLTDTQYF.

This rearrangement joins TRBV19 to TRBJ1-2, with D hard to call. Trimming removed 2 bases from V and 2 bases from J, with 6 bases in between. This CDR3 is 13 amino acids long. Germline V gene lookup returns CDR1 LNHDA and CDR2 SQIVND (reference sequence). This chain's CDR3 is CASSIRRNYGYTF. The CDR3 nucleotides read TGTGCCAGTAGTATACGGAGGAACTATGGCTACACCTTC.

This clone occurred a few times. The chain carries TRBV7-3 and TRBJ2-1; 9 bases are shared with TRBD2. The germline CDR1 and CDR2 sequences are SGHTA and FQGTGA. V trimming: 3 bases; J trimming: 9 bases; junction bases outside the gene matches: 9. The CDR3 runs to 15 residues. The CDR3 DNA is TGTGCCAGCAGCTTCACTCCTGATAGCGGGGGTGAGCAGTTCTTC. Translated, it gives CASSFTPDSGGEQFF. The whole variable domain, remainder taken from reference TRBV7-3 and TRBJ2-1, is GAGVSQTPSNKVTEKGKYVELRCDPISGHTALYWYRQSLGQGPEFLIYFQGTGAADDSGLPNDRFFAVRPEGSVSTLKIQRTERGDSAVYLCASSFTPDSGGEQFFGPGTRLTVL.

This clone was picked up one time. This chain joins TRBV21-1 and TRBJ2-7. TRBV21-1 is noted as a pseudogene. This CDR3 has 13 amino acids. The CDR3 region is CASSASSSYEQYF. The CDR3 DNA is TGTGCCAGCAGCGCCTCGTCCTCCTACGAGCAGTACTTC.

J is TRBJ2-2 and V is TRBV27; TRBD1 matches at 9 bases. From germline, CDR1 is MNHEY and CDR2 SMNVEV (reference sequence). The CDR3 runs to 18 residues. Trimming at V came to 6 bases and at J to 1 base, leaving 12 bases not matched to a gene. In DNA form, the CDR3 reads TGTGCCAGCAGACTTCGATCTGGACAGGGGTTGAACACCGGGGAGCTGTTTTTT. Encoded protein: CASRLRSGQGLNTGELFF.

V usage is TRBV6-2 or TRBV6-3 and J usage is TRBJ1-5; TRBD1 aligns across 8 bases. This CDR3 spans 15 amino acids. V shed 4 bases and J 10 bases; nucleotides not matched to a gene: 12. Per germline, CDR1 MNHEY and CDR2 SVGEGT. CDR3 amino acids: CASSSAWTGTFPQHF. CDR3 DNA: TGTGCCAGCAGTTCGGCCTGGACAGGGACATTTCCCCAGCATTTT.

This clone was counted between two and nine times. The V call is TRBV5-5, the J call TRBJ2-3; 7 bases map to TRBD2. Germline CDR1 and CDR2: SGHKS and YYEKEE (reference sequence). The trim removed 0 bases at V and 0 bases at J, leaving 7 bases unmatched. The CDR3 covers 17 residues. In DNA, the CDR3 is TGTGCCAGCAGCTTGGCCCTAGCGGTGATTAGCACAGATACGCAGTATTTT. Amino acids: CASSLALAVISTDTQYF.

This chain connects TRBV5-1 to TRBJ1-4; D call uncertain. Trimming shortened V by 1 base and J by 5 bases, and 9 bases separated the two germline ends. The CDR3 loop spans 14 amino acids. Germline values: CDR1 SGHRS, CDR2 YFSETQ. CDR3 DNA sequence: TGCGCCAGCAGCTTGACCCAGCTCAATGAAAAACTGTTTTTT. The encoded protein is CASSLTQLNEKLFF.